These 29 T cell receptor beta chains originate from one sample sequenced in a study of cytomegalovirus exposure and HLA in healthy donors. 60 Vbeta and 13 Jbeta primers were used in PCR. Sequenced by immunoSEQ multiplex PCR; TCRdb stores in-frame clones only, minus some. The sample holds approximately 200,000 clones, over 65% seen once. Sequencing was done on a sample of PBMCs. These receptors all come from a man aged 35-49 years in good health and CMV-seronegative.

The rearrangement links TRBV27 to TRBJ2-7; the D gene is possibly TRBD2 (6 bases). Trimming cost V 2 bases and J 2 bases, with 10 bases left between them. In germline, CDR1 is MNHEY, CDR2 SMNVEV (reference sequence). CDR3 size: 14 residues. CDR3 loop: CASSLAGPPYEQYF. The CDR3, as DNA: TGTGCCAGCAGTTTAGCGGGACCCCCCTACGAGCAGTACTTC.

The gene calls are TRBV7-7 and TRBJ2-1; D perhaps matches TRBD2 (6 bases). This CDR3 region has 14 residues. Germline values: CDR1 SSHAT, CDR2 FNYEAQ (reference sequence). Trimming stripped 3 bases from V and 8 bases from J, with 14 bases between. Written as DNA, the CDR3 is TGTGCCAGCAGCTTGAGGGGTGGAGGGGATGAGCAGTTCTTC. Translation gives CASSLRGGGDEQFF.

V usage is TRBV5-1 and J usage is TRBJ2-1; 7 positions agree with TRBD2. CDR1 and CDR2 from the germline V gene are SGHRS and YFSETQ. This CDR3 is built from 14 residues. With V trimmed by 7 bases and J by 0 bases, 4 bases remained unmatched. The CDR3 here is CASGVAGSYNEQFF. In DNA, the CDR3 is TGCGCCAGCGGCGTAGCGGGCTCCTACAATGAGCAGTTCTTC.

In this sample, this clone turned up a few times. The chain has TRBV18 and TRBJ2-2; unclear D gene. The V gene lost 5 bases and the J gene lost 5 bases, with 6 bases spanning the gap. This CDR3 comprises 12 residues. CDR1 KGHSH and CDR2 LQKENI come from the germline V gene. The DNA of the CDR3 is TGTGCCAGCTCAGTACTAACCGGGGAGCTGTTTTTT. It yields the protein CASSVLTGELFF.

This chain's CDR3 is CASSPRGADTQYF. For the CDR3, the DNA is TGTGCCAGTAGTCCTCGGGGGGCAGATACGCAGTATTTT. The V call is TRBV19, the J call TRBJ2-3; 7 bases are a match to TRBD2. The CDR3 contains 13 residues. The V and J ends lost 5 bases and 4 bases, in that order; junction bases with no gene match: 3. Germline V gene sequence: CDR1 LNHDA, CDR2 SQIVND (reference sequence).

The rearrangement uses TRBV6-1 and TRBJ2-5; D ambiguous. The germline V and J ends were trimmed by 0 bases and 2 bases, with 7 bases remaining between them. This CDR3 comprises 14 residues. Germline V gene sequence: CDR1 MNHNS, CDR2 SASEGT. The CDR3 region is CASSEAGLQETQYF. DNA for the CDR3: TGTGCCAGCAGTGAAGCGGGCCTACAAGAGACCCAGTACTTC.

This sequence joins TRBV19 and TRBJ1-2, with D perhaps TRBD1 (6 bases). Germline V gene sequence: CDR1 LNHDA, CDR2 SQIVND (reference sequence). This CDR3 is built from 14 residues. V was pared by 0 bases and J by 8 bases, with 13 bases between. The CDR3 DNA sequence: TGTGCCAGTAGTATAGATTATACAGGGATCGGCTACACCTTC. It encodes CASSIDYTGIGYTF.

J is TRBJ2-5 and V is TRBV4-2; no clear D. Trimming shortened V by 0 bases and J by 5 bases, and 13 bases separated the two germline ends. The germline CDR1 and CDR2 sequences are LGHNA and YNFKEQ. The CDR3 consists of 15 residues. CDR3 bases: TGTGCCAGCAGCCAAGAATCGGTGTCTTGGGAGACCCAGTACTTC. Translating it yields CASSQESVSWETQYF.

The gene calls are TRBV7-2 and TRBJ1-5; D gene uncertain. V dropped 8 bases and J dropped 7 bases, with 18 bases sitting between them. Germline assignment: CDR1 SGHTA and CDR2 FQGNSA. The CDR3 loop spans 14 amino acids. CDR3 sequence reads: CASAESAGVQPQHF. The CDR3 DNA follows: TGTGCCAGCGCCGAATCCGCCGGTGTCCAGCCCCAGCATTTT.

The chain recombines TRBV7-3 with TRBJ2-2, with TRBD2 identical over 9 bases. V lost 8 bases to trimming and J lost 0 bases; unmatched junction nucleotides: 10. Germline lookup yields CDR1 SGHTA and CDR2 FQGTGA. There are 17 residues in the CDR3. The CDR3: CASSPLSGGTNTGELFF. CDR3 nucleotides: TGTGCCAGCTCCCCCCTCAGCGGGGGGACGAACACCGGGGAGCTGTTTTTT.

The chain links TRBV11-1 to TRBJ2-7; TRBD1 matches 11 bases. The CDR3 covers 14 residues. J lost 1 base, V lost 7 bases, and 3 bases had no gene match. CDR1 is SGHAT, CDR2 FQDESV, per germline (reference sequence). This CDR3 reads CASNGQGASYEQYF. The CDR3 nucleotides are TGTGCCAGCAACGGACAGGGGGCTTCCTACGAGCAGTACTTC. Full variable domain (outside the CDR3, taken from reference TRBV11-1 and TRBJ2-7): EAEVAQSPRYKITEKSQAVAFWCDPISGHATLYWYRQILGQGPELLVQFQDESVVDDSQLPKDRFSAERLKGVDSTLKIQPAELGDSAMYLCASNGQGASYEQYFGPGTRLTVT.

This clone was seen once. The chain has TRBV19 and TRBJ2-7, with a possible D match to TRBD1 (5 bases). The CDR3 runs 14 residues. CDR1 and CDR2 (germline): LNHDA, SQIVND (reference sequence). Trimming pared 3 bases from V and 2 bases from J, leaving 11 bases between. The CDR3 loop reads CASSIAGKTYEQYF. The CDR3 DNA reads TGTGCCAGTAGTATCGCAGGGAAGACCTACGAGCAGTACTTC. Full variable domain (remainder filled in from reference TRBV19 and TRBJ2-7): DGGITQSPKYLFRKEGQNVTLSCEQNLNHDAMYWYRQDPGQGLRLIYYSQIVNDFQKGDIAEGYSVSREKKESFPLTVTSAQKNPTAFYLCASSIAGKTYEQYFGPGTRLTVT.

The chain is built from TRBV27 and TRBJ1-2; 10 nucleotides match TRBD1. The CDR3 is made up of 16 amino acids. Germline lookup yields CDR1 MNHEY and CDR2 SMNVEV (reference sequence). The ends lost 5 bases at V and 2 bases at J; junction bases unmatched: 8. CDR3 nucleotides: TGTGCCAGCAGTCCCCTTCGACAGGGGGCAAACTATGGCTACACCTTC. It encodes CASSPLRQGANYGYTF.

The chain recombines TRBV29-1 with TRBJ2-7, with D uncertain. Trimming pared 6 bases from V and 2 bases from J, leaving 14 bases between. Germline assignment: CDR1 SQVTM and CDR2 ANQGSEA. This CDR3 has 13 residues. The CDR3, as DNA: TGCAGCGTCAGTGGTCTGGGCACCTACGAGCAGTACTTC. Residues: CSVSGLGTYEQYF.

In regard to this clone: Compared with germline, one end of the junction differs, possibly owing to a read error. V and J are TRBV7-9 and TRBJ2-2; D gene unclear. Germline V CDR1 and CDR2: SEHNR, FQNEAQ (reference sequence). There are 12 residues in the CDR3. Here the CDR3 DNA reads TGTTCCAGCAGCGTCATCACCGGGGAGCTGTTTTTT. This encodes CSSSVITGELFF.

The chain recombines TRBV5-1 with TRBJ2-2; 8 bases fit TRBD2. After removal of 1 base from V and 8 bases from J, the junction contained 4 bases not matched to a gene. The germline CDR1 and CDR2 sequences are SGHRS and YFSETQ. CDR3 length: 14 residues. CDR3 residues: CASSLSSSGGELFF. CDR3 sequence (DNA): TGCGCCAGCAGCTTGTCATCTAGCGGGGGGGAGCTGTTTTTT.

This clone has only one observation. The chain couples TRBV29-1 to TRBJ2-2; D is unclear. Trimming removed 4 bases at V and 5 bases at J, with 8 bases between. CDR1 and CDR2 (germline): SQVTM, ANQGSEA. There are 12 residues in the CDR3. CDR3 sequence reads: CSVGPGTGELFF. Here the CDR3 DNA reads TGCAGCGTTGGCCCGGGTACCGGGGAGCTGTTTTTT.

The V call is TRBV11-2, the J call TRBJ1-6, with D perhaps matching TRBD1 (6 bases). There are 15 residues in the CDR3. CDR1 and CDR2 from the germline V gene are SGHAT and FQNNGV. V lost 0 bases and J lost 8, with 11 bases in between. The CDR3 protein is CASSLEAGGYSPLHF. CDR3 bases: TGTGCCAGCAGCTTAGAGGCGGGGGGCTATTCACCCCTCCACTTT.

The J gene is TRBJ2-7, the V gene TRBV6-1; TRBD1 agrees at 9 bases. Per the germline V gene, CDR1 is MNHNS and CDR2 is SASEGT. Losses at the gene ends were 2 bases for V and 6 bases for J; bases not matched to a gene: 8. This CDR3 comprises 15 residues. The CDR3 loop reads CASSEYRTGVIEQYF. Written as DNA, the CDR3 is TGTGCCAGCAGTGAATACAGGACAGGGGTCATCGAGCAGTACTTC.

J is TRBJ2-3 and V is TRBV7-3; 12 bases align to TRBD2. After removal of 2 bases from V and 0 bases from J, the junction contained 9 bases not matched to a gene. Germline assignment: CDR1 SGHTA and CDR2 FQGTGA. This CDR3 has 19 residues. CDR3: CASSLAHLAGGASTDTQYF. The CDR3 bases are TGTGCCAGCAGCTTAGCCCACCTAGCGGGAGGGGCAAGCACAGATACGCAGTATTTT.

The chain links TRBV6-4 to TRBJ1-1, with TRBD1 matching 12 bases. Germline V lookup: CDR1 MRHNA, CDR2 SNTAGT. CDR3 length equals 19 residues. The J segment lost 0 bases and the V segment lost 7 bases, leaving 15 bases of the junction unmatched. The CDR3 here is CASNRDRGHFRPLNTEAFF. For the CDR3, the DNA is TGTGCCAGCAATCGGGACAGGGGGCATTTTCGACCTTTGAACACTGAAGCTTTCTTT.

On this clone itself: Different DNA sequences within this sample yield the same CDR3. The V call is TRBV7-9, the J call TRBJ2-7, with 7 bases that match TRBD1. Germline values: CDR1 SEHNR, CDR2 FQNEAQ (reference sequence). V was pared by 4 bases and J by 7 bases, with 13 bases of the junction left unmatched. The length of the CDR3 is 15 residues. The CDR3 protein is CASSSRDSSVSEQYF. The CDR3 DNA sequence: TGTGCCAGCAGCTCCCGGGACAGCTCGGTCTCTGAGCAGTACTTC.

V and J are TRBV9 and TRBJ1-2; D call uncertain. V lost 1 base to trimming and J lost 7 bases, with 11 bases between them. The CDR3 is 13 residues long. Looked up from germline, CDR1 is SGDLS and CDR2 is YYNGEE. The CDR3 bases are TGTGCCAGCAGCGTAAGATCCGAGGGTGGCTACACCTTC. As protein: CASSVRSEGGYTF.

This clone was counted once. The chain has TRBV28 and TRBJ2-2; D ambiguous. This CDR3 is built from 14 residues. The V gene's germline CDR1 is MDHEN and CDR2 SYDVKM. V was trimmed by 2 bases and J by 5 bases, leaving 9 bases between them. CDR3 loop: CASSLRLDTGELFF. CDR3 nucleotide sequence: TGTGCCAGCAGTTTAAGGCTAGATACCGGGGAGCTGTTTTTT. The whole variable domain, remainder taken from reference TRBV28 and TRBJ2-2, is DVKVTQSSRYLVKRTGEKVFLECVQDMDHENMFWYRQDPGLGLRLIYFSYDVKMKEKGDIPEGYSVSREKKERFSLILESASTNQTSMYLCASSLRLDTGELFFGEGSRLTVL.

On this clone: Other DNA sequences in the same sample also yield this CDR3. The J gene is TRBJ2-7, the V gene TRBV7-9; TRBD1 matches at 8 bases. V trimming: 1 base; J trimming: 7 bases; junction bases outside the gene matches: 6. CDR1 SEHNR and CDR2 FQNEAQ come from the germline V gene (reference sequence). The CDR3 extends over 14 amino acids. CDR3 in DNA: TGTGCCAGCAGCTTAGGACAGGGGCTCCTGGAGCAGTACTTC. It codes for CASSLGQGLLEQYF.

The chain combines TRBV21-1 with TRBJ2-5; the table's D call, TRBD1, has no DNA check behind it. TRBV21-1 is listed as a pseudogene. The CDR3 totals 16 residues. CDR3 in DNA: TGTGCCAGCAGGCACGAGCCCCAGGGGGTTAGGGAGACCCAGTACTTC. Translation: CASRHEPQGVRETQYF.

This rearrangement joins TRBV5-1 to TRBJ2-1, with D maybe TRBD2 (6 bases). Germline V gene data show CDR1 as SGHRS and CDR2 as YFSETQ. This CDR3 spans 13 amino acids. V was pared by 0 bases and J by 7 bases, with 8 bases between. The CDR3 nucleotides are TGCGCCAGCAGCTTGGGGACTATGAATGAGCAGTTCTTC. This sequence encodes CASSLGTMNEQFF.

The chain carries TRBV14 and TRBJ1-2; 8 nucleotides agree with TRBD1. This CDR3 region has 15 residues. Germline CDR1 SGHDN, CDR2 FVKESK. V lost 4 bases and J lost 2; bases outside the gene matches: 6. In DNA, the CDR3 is TGTGCCAGCAGCCGCTCAGGGGGCAGCAACTATGGCTACACCTTC. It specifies CASSRSGGSNYGYTF.

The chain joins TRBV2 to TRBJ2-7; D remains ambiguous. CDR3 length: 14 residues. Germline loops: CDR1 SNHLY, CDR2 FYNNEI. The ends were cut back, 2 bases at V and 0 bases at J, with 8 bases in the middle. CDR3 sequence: CASSERRSSYEQYF. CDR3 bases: TGTGCCAGCAGTGAAAGGCGGAGCTCCTACGAGCAGTACTTC.